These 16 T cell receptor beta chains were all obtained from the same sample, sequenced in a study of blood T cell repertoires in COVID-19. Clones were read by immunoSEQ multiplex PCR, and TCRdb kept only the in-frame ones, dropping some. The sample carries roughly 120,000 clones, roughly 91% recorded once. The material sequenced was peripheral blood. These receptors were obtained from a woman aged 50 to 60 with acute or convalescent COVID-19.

CDR3 residues: CSVLTRQAYYTF. The CDR3 DNA sequence: TGCAGCGTTCTGACTCGACAGGCTTACTACACCTTC. This chain uses TRBV29-1 with TRBJ1-2; D is perhaps TRBD1 (6 bases). CDR1 and CDR2 from the germline V gene are SQVTM and ANQGSEA. CDR3 size: 12 residues. V was clipped by 5 bases and J by 10 bases, with 17 bases between them. The full variable domain, in which reference TRBV29-1 and TRBJ1-2 provide the parts outside the CDR3, is SAVISQKPSRDICQRGTSLTIQCQVDSQVTMMFWYRQQPGQSLTLIATANQGSEATYESGFVIDKFPISRPNLTFSTLTVSNMSPEDSSIYLCSVLTRQAYYTFGSGTRLTVV.

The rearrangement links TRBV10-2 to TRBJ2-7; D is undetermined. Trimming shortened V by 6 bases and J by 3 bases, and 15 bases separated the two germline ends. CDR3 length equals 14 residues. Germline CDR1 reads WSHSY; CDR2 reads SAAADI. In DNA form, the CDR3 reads TGCGCCAGCAGAGACGAAGATCTAGGCTACGAGCAGTACTTC. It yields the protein CASRDEDLGYEQYF.

CDR3 coding DNA: TGTGCCAGCAGCTTGGACTACAGGTCTAGCTCCTACAATGAGCAGTTCTTC. It yields the protein CASSLDYRSSSYNEQFF. The chain links TRBV11-2 to TRBJ2-1; maybe TRBD2 (6 bases). Looked up from germline, CDR1 is SGHAT and CDR2 is FQNNGV. The CDR3 length is 17 residues. Trimming took off 3 bases at V and 0 bases at J, with 15 bases between the two ends.

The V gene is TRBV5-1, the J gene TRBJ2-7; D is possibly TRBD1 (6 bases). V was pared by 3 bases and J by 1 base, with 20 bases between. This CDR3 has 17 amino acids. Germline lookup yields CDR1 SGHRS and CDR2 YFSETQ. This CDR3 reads CASSYHSLGGSSYEQYF. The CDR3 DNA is TGCGCCAGCAGCTATCACTCTTTAGGGGGTTCGTCCTACGAGCAGTACTTC. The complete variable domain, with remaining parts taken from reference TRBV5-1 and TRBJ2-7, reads KAGVTQTPRYLIKTRGQQVTLSCSPISGHRSVSWYQQTPGQGLQFLFEYFSETQRNKGNFPGRFSGRQFSNSRSEMNVSTLELGDSALYLCASSYHSLGGSSYEQYFGPGTRLTVT.

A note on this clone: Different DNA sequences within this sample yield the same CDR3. The CDR3 DNA reads TGTGCCAGCAGTCCTACAGGAGCTGGAAACACCATATATTTT. It yields the protein CASSPTGAGNTIYF. V gene TRBV6-5 combines with J gene TRBJ1-3; D might be TRBD1 (5 bases). V was clipped by 5 bases and J by 2 bases, with 10 bases between them. Germline V lookup: CDR1 MNHEY, CDR2 SVGAGI. The CDR3 covers 14 residues.

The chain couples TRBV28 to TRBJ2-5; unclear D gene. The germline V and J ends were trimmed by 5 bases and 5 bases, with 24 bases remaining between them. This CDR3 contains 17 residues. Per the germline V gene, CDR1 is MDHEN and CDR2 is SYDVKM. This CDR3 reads CASSKWAARFIEETQYF. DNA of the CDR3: TGTGCCAGCAGTAAATGGGCCGCCCGGTTTATCGAGGAGACCCAGTACTTC.

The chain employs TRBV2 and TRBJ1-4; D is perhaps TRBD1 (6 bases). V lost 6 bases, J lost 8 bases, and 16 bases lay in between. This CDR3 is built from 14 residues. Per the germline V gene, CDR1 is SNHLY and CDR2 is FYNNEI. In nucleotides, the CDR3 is TGTGCCAGCAGCGTAGGGGGTAACGACGAAAAACTGTTTTTT. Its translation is CASSVGGNDEKLFF.

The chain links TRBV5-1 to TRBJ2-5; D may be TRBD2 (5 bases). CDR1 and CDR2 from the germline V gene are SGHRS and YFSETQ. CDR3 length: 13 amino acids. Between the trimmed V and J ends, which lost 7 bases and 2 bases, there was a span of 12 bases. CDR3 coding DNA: TGCGCCAGCCGGCGAGCGGAGCAAGAGACCCAGTACTTC. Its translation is CASRRAEQETQYF.

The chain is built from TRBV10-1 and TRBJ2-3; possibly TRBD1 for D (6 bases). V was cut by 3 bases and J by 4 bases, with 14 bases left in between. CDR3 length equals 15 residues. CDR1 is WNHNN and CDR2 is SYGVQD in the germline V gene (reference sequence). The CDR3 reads CASSEGGMFADTQYF. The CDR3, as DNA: TGCGCCAGCAGTGAAGGGGGAATGTTCGCAGATACGCAGTATTTT.

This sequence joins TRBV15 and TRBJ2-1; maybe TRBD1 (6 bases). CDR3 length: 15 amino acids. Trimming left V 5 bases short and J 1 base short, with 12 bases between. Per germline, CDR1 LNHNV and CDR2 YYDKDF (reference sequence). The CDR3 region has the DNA TGTGCCACCAGCCGCACAGGGTATTCCTACAATGAGCAGTTCTTC. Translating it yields CATSRTGYSYNEQFF.

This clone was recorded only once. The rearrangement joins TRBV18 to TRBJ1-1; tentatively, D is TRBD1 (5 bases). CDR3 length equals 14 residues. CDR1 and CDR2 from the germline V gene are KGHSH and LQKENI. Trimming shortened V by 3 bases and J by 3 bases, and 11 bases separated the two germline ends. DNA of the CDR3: TGTGCCAGCTCACCCGTCGAAGGGGACACTGAAGCTTTCTTT. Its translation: CASSPVEGDTEAFF.

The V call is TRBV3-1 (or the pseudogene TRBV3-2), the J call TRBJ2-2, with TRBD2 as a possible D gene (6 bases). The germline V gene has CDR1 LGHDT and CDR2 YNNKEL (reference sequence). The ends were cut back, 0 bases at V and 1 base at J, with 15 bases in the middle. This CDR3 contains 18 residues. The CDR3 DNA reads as TGTGCCAGCAGCCAAGATCGGCTAGCGAAGAGGAACACCGGGGAGCTGTTTTTT. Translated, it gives CASSQDRLAKRNTGELFF.

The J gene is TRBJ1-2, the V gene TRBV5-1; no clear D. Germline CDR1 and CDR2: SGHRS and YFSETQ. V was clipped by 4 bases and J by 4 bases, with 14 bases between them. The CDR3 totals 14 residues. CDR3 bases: TGCGCCAGCAGCGCGGCCCCCTCGGGCTATGGCTACACCTTC. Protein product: CASSAAPSGYGYTF.

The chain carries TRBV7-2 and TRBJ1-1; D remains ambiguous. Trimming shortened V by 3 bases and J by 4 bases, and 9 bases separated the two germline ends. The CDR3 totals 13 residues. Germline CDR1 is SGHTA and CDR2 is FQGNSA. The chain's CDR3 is CASSLTTTTEAFF. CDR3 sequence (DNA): TGTGCCAGCAGCTTGACGACTACCACTGAAGCTTTCTTT.

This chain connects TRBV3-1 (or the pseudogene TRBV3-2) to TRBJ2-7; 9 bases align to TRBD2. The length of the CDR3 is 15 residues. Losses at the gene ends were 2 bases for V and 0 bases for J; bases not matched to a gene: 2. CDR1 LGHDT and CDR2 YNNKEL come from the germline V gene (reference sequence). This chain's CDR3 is CASSQKTSGSYEQYF. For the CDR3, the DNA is TGTGCCAGCAGCCAAAAGACTAGCGGCTCCTACGAGCAGTACTTC.

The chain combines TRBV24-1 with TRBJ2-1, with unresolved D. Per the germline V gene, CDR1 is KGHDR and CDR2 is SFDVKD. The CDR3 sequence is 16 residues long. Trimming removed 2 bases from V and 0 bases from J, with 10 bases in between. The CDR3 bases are TGTGCCACCAGTGATTCCTACCGGAGCTCCTACAATGAGCAGTTCTTC. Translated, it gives CATSDSYRSSYNEQFF.